This T cell receptor beta chain was observed in a study of blood T cells in healthy people across ages. It was with a sample-barcoded 5' primer and a J-beta primer mix that a second PCR of roughly 7 to 12 cycles was run. TCRdb reprocessed the 5' RACE reads via MiXCR and lists one record per CDR3 protein. The sample consists of 550,000 to 750,000 distinct CDR3 sequences, around 21% of them appearing once. CDR3 length equals 14 residues. Input material: blood. The clonotype originates from a man between 65 and 85 years old in good health. V usage is TRBV12-3 or TRBV12-4 and J usage is TRBJ2-5, with 7 positions matching TRBD2. The assigned J gene may be wrong: the sequence end matches TRBJ2-1 better. This CDR3 reads CASSLTGGWYEQFF. CDR3 bases: TGTGCCAGCAGTTTAACGGGAGGTTGGTATGAGCAGTTCTTC.